The 32 T cell receptor beta chains reported below all come from one sample, sequenced in a study of blood T cell repertoires in COVID-19. Clones were sequenced by immunoSEQ multiplex PCR, and TCRdb holds only the in-frame ones, with some missing. The sample holds under 300,000 clones, about 88% seen once. The sample comprised peripheral blood. Receptors were obtained from a middle-aged woman who had recovered from COVID-19.

CDR3 sequence: CASSQGRGLGAFF. The CDR3 nucleotides read TGTGCCAGCAGCCAAGGAAGGGGGCTGGGAGCTTTCTTT. The genes are TRBV3-1 (or the pseudogene TRBV3-2) and TRBJ1-1, with TRBD1 matching over 7 bases. This CDR3 region has 13 residues. The V gene end was trimmed by 1 base and the J gene end by 10 bases; junction bases not matched to a gene: 6. Germline V gene lookup returns CDR1 LGHDT and CDR2 YNNKEL (reference sequence).

The V and J genes are TRBV6-5 and TRBJ2-7, with 7 bases that match TRBD1. Germline values: CDR1 MNHEY, CDR2 SVGAGI. V lost 6 bases to trimming and J lost 7 bases; unmatched junction nucleotides: 6. This CDR3 region has 12 residues. CDR3 region: CASSGVRGEQYF. Here the CDR3 DNA reads TGTGCCAGCAGCGGAGTCAGGGGGGAGCAGTACTTC.

This clone turned up a few times. V and J are TRBV7-2 and TRBJ2-7; 7 bases match TRBD2. The CDR3 has 14 amino acids. Germline V gene data show CDR1 as SGHTA and CDR2 as FQGNSA. V gave up 8 bases and J gave up 0 bases; unmatched junction bases: 7. The CDR3 here is CASRPGGSSYEQYF. The DNA of the CDR3 is TGTGCCAGCCGCCCCGGCGGGAGCTCCTACGAGCAGTACTTC. The variable domain in full, completed from reference TRBV7-2 and TRBJ2-7, reads GAGVSQSPSNKVTEKGKDVELRCDPISGHTALYWYRQSLGQGLEFLIYFQGNSAPDKSGLPSDRFSAERTGGSVSTLTIQRTQQEDSAVYLCASRPGGSSYEQYFGPGTRLTVT.

This clone was counted a single time. V usage is TRBV11-3 and J usage is TRBJ2-5; tentative D call: TRBD1 (6 bases). V was cut by 5 bases and J by 5 bases, with 15 bases left in between. CDR1 SGHNT and CDR2 YENEEA come from the germline V gene. The CDR3 length is 14 residues. The CDR3 spells CASSPRGWGETQYF. CDR3 coding DNA: TGTGCCAGCAGCCCCAGGGGATGGGGCGAGACCCAGTACTTC.

This chain uses TRBV29-1 with TRBJ2-1; 10 nucleotides align to TRBD2. V trimming: 6 bases; J trimming: 6 bases; junction bases outside the gene matches: 5. This CDR3 has 13 residues. Germline values: CDR1 SQVTM, CDR2 ANQGSEA. This CDR3 reads CSVWGLARNEQFF. The CDR3 region has the DNA TGCAGCGTCTGGGGACTAGCGCGCAATGAGCAGTTCTTC.

This chain links TRBV6-5 with TRBJ2-3; 7 bases fit TRBD2. The junction had 10 bases not matched to a gene; V was cut back by 5 bases and J by 5 bases. This CDR3 is built from 15 residues. Germline CDR1 is MNHEY and CDR2 is SVGAGI. The CDR3 DNA follows: TGTGCCAGCAGTCCTTTGGCGGGAGCGGGAGATACGCAGTATTTT. It translates to CASSPLAGAGDTQYF.

The J gene is TRBJ2-3, the V gene TRBV3-1 (or the pseudogene TRBV3-2); D not certain. The CDR3 is made up of 14 amino acids. Germline-derived CDR1 and CDR2 are LGHDT and YNNKEL (reference sequence). The ends were cut back, 4 bases at V and 4 bases at J, with 12 bases in the middle. The CDR3 here is CASSPLGQPDTQYF. The CDR3 DNA sequence: TGTGCCAGCAGCCCCCTAGGTCAGCCAGATACGCAGTATTTT.

The rearrangement uses TRBV7-6 and TRBJ2-3, with a weak D call TRBD2 (7 bases). In germline, CDR1 is SGHVS, CDR2 FNYEAQ. Trimming stripped 5 bases from V and 0 bases from J, with 15 bases between. This CDR3 is 16 amino acids long. The CDR3 loop reads CASSPVGGASTDTQYF. Here the CDR3 DNA reads TGTGCCAGCAGCCCCGTGGGGGGGGCTAGCACAGATACGCAGTATTTT.

The chain uses TRBV4-1 and TRBJ2-1; D gene ambiguous. The germline gives CDR1 MGHRA, CDR2 YSYEKL. This CDR3 spans 16 amino acids. V was pared by 1 base and J by 0 bases, with 10 bases between. In DNA, the CDR3 is TGCGCCAGCAGCCAAGTGGGCGCCCGCTCCTACAATGAGCAGTTCTTC. Translation gives CASSQVGARSYNEQFF.

The chain has TRBV3-1 (or the pseudogene TRBV3-2) and TRBJ2-2; D perhaps matches TRBD1 (6 bases). Trimming left V 3 bases short and J 3 bases short, with 11 bases between. Germline V gene sequence: CDR1 LGHDT, CDR2 YNNKEL (reference sequence). This CDR3 is 15 amino acids long. This CDR3 reads CASSHWTVDTGELFF. CDR3 DNA sequence: TGTGCCAGCAGCCACTGGACAGTCGACACCGGGGAGCTGTTTTTT.

The CDR3 spells CASMGRQGGSPLHF. CDR3 bases: TGTGCCAGCATGGGAAGACAGGGCGGCTCACCCCTCCACTTT. The V call is TRBV6-5, the J call TRBJ1-6; 7 bases fit TRBD1. CDR1 is MNHEY and CDR2 is SVGAGI in the germline V gene. The CDR3 totals 14 residues. With V trimmed by 7 bases and J by 10 bases, 10 bases remained unmatched.

The chain joins TRBV27 to TRBJ2-2, with D maybe TRBD1 (6 bases). Per germline, CDR1 MNHEY and CDR2 SMNVEV (reference sequence). The CDR3 is 14 residues long. Trimming shortened V by 5 bases and J by 4 bases, and 11 bases separated the two germline ends. CDR3 protein: CASSRQGSTGELFF. The CDR3 nucleotides read TGTGCCAGCAGTCGGCAGGGGAGCACCGGGGAGCTGTTTTTT.

This rearrangement joins TRBV19 to TRBJ1-1; 11 bases map to TRBD1. Trimming took 7 bases from V and 4 from J; bases not matched to a gene: 2. The germline gives CDR1 LNHDA, CDR2 SQIVND (reference sequence). CDR3 length: 13 residues. The CDR3 nucleotides read TGTGCCAGTATGGGACAGGGGGTCACTGAAGCTTTCTTT. Its protein product is CASMGQGVTEAFF.

In the case of this clone: A read error may account for a junction end that differs from germline. V is TRBV10-3 and J is TRBJ2-5, with 7 bases that match TRBD1. The V gene's germline CDR1 is ENHRY and CDR2 SYGVKD. This CDR3 spans 16 amino acids. CDR3 sequence reads: CAISGGQGDGREAQYF. DNA of the CDR3: TGTGCCATCAGTGGGGGGCAGGGGGACGGAAGAGAGGCCCAGTACTTC.

This chain links TRBV7-9 with TRBJ1-1; D uncertain. From germline, CDR1 is SEHNR and CDR2 FQNEAQ (reference sequence). The V end lost 3 bases, the J end lost 2 bases, and 7 bases lay between the germline ends. CDR3 size: 13 residues. This CDR3 reads CASSFEINTEAFF. CDR3 coding DNA: TGTGCCAGCAGCTTTGAGATTAACACTGAAGCTTTCTTT.

The chain carries TRBV29-1 and TRBJ1-2, with TRBD1 matching 9 bases. The CDR3 has 11 amino acids. J gave up 8 bases and V 4 bases, and 2 bases lay outside the gene matches. Germline assignment: CDR1 SQVTM and CDR2 ANQGSEA. The CDR3 region has the DNA TGCAGCGTTGGGACAGGGGTCGGCTACACCTTC. It codes for CSVGTGVGYTF.

The J gene is TRBJ2-4, the V gene TRBV15; 11 bases are a match to TRBD2. This CDR3 contains 18 residues. The junction had 5 bases not matched to a gene; V was cut back by 1 base and J by 0 bases. The germline V gene has CDR1 LNHNV and CDR2 YYDKDF (reference sequence). Written as DNA, the CDR3 is TGTGCCACCAGCAGAGCAAGACTAGCGGGGCTAGCCAAAAACATTCAGTACTTC. Amino acids: CATSRARLAGLAKNIQYF.

The chain employs TRBV18 and TRBJ2-5; D is undetermined. V was shortened by 3 bases and J by 4 bases, with 3 bases between the two germline ends. The length of the CDR3 is 11 residues. Germline CDR1 KGHSH, CDR2 LQKENI. The CDR3 loop reads CASSPAETQYF. For the CDR3, the DNA is TGTGCCAGCTCACCGGCAGAGACCCAGTACTTC.

The V gene is TRBV14, the J gene TRBJ2-3; 8 bases agree with TRBD1. The ends lost 4 bases at V and 2 bases at J; junction bases unmatched: 5. CDR3 length: 15 residues. From germline, CDR1 is SGHDN and CDR2 FVKESK. The CDR3 loop is CASSPGTGSTDTQYF. In DNA form, the CDR3 reads TGTGCCAGCAGCCCGGGGACAGGCTCCACAGATACGCAGTATTTT.

The chain is built from TRBV29-1 and TRBJ2-1; tentative D call: TRBD2 (5 bases). The germline V gene has CDR1 SQVTM and CDR2 ANQGSEA. The V end was cut by 3 bases, the J end by 2 bases, with 11 bases between. This CDR3 has 14 amino acids. CDR3 nucleotides: TGCAGCGTTGACCGCGGGCTAGCCTACAATGAGCAGTTCTTC. It codes for CSVDRGLAYNEQFF.

This chain connects TRBV19 to TRBJ1-5, with a tentative D call TRBD1 (6 bases). The V gene's germline CDR1 is LNHDA and CDR2 SQIVND (reference sequence). The CDR3 contains 15 residues. V was shortened by 3 bases and J by 11 bases, with 20 bases between the two germline ends. The CDR3 sequence: CASSMRGAGGWAQHF. The CDR3 DNA sequence: TGTGCCAGTAGTATGCGGGGGGCCGGAGGATGGGCCCAGCATTTT. Full variable domain (missing parts from reference TRBV19 and TRBJ1-5): DGGITQSPKYLFRKEGQNVTLSCEQNLNHDAMYWYRQDPGQGLRLIYYSQIVNDFQKGDIAEGYSVSREKKESFPLTVTSAQKNPTAFYLCASSMRGAGGWAQHFGDGTRLSIL.

This clone was seen at least ten times. The chain uses TRBV6-5 and TRBJ1-5, with a weak D call TRBD1 (5 bases). Germline CDR1 is MNHEY and CDR2 is SVGAGI. There are 15 residues in the CDR3. Trimming took 7 bases from V and 2 from J, leaving 15 bases between them. The CDR3 sequence: CASTGGVYGNQPQHF. CDR3 nucleotides: TGTGCCAGCACCGGGGGGGTTTATGGCAATCAGCCCCAGCATTTT.

The chain employs TRBV6-2 or TRBV6-3 and TRBJ1-2; no clear D gene. Trimming took 2 bases from V and 8 from J, leaving 12 bases between them. Per germline, CDR1 MNHEY and CDR2 SVGEGT. The CDR3 loop spans 13 amino acids. CDR3: CASSYPNRWGYTF. The CDR3 DNA sequence: TGTGCCAGCAGTTACCCCAACAGATGGGGCTACACCTTC.

The chain links TRBV4-3 to TRBJ1-1; 9 bases agree with TRBD1. In germline, CDR1 is LGHNA, CDR2 YSLEER. The CDR3 is 14 amino acids. V lost 4 bases and J lost 2; bases outside the gene matches: 2. The CDR3 region has the DNA TGCGCCAGCAGCCGAACAGGGGGCAACACTGAAGCTTTCTTT. Residues: CASSRTGGNTEAFF.

The J gene is TRBJ1-2, the V gene TRBV6-5; D not certain. Germline loops: CDR1 MNHEY, CDR2 SVGAGI. This CDR3 has 13 amino acids. Between the trimmed V and J ends, which lost 8 bases and 8 bases, there was a span of 18 bases. CDR3 sequence reads: CASRPGSLGGYTF. The CDR3 bases are TGTGCCAGCCGCCCGGGGTCCCTTGGGGGCTACACCTTC.

This sequence joins TRBV6-2 or TRBV6-3 and TRBJ2-7, with 8 bases fitting TRBD2. The CDR3 runs 15 residues. V trimming: 0 bases; J trimming: 6 bases; junction bases outside the gene matches: 7. In germline, CDR1 is MNHEY, CDR2 SVGEGT. CDR3 bases: TGTGCCAGCAGTTACTCCGAGGGCCGGGGGGGCGAGCAGTACTTC. It specifies CASSYSEGRGGEQYF.

The chain carries TRBV6-6 and TRBJ2-6; no clear D. This CDR3 comprises 17 residues. The V end lost 5 bases, the J end lost 0 bases, and 14 bases lay between the germline ends. Germline CDR1 reads MNHNY; CDR2 reads SVGAGI (reference sequence). Here the CDR3 DNA reads TGTGCCAGCAGTCCCCCCCCTCCGGGCTCTGGGGCCAACGTCCTGACTTTC. It codes for CASSPPPPGSGANVLTF.

The chain combines TRBV18 with TRBJ2-5, with 7 bases that match TRBD1. In germline, CDR1 is KGHSH, CDR2 LQKENI. The CDR3 is made up of 15 amino acids. V shed 4 bases, J shed 1 base, and the junction held 6 bases outside the gene matches. CDR3 sequence (DNA): TGTGCCAGCTCACTTAGACAGGGCCTCCAAGAGACCCAGTACTTC. Its translation is CASSLRQGLQETQYF.

The rearrangement uses TRBV29-1 and TRBJ2-3; 8 bases are a match to TRBD2. The V and J ends lost 6 bases and 3 bases, in that order; junction bases with no gene match: 8. CDR1 and CDR2 from the germline V gene are SQVTM and ANQGSEA. The CDR3 runs to 14 residues. The CDR3 sequence: CSVPRGGPTDTQYF. CDR3 nucleotides: TGCAGCGTCCCCCGGGGGGGCCCAACAGATACGCAGTATTTT.

V gene TRBV7-2 combines with J gene TRBJ2-7; 7 nucleotides agree with TRBD2. V gave up 5 bases and J gave up 6 bases; unmatched junction bases: 13. This CDR3 is built from 15 residues. Germline V lookup: CDR1 SGHTA, CDR2 FQGNSA. In DNA form, the CDR3 reads TGTGCCAGCAGCCCCCCTAGCGGTCTCTCCCTCGAGCAGTACTTC. Residues: CASSPPSGLSLEQYF.

The gene calls are TRBV12-3 or TRBV12-4 and TRBJ1-1, with D possibly TRBD1 on 6 matching bases. V lost 7 bases and J lost 6, with 9 bases in between. This CDR3 has 11 residues. CDR3 coding DNA: TGTGCCAGCACGGCAGGGGCTGAAGCTTTCTTT. This sequence encodes CASTAGAEAFF.

CDR3 loop: CASSLGAPLDTQYF. In DNA, the CDR3 is TGTGCCAGCAGCTTAGGCGCCCCGCTGGATACGCAGTATTTT. This chain uses TRBV11-2 with TRBJ2-3; D gene unclear. The length of the CDR3 is 14 residues. V was trimmed by 1 base and J by 6 bases, leaving 11 bases between them. CDR1 is SGHAT, CDR2 FQNNGV, per germline.